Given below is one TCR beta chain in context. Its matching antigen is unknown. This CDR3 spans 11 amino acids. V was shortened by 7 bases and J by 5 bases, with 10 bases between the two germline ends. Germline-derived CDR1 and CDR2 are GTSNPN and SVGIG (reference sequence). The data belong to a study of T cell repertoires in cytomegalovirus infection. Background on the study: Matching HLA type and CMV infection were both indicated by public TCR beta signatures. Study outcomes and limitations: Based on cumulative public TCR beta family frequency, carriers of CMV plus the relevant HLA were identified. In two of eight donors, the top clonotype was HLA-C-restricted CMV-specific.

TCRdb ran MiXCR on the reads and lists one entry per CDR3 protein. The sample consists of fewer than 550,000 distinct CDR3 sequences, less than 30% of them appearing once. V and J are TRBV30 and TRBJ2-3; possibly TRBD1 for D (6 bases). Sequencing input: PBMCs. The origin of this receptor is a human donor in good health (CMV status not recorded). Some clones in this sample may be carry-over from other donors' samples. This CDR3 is CAYTGKDTQYF. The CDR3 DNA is TGTGCCTATACAGGGAAAGATACGCAGTATTTT. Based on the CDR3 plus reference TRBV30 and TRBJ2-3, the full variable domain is SQTIHQWPATLVQPVGSPLSLECTVEGTSNPNLYWYRQAAGRGLQLLFYSVGIGQISSEVPQNLSASRPQDRQFILSSKKLLLSDSGFYLCAYTGKDTQYFGPGTRLTVL.